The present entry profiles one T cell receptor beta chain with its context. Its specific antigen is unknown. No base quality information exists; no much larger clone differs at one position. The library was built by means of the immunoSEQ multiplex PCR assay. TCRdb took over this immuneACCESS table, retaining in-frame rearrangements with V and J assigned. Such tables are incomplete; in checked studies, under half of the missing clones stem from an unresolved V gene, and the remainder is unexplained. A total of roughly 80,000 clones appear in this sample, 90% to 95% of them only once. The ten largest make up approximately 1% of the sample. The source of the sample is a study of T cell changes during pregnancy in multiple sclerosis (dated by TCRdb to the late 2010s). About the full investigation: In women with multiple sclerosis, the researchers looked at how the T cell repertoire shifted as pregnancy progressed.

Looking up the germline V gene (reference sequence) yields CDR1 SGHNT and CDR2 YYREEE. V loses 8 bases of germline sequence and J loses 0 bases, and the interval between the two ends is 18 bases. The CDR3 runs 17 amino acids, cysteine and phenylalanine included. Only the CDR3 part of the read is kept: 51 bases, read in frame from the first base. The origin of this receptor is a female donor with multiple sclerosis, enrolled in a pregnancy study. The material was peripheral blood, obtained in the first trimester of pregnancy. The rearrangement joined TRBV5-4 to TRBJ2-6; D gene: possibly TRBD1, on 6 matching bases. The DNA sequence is TGTGCCAGACCCGGGACACCTGACCCCTCTGGGGCCAACGTCCTGACTTTC. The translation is CARPGTPDPSGANVLTF.